Shown below are 13 T cell receptor beta chains from a single sample sequenced in a study of blood T cell repertoires in COVID-19. Assay used: immunoSEQ multiplex PCR; TCRdb lists only in-frame clones, some missing. The sample shows 150,000 to 180,000 clones, approximately 85% of them seen only once. The sequencing input was peripheral blood. The receptors originated from a man in his 60s with COVID-19, enrolled during active disease.

The rearrangement uses TRBV19 and TRBJ2-2, with 12 positions matching TRBD2. Germline V CDR1 and CDR2: LNHDA, SQIVND (reference sequence). The CDR3 length is 16 residues. V lost 6 bases, J lost 2 bases, and 4 bases stayed unmatched. CDR3 nucleotides: TGTGCCAGTAGGCTAGCGGGAGGGCTTAACACCGGGGAGCTGTTTTTT. Its protein product is CASRLAGGLNTGELFF. Full variable domain (remainder filled in from reference TRBV19 and TRBJ2-2): DGGITQSPKYLFRKEGQNVTLSCEQNLNHDAMYWYRQDPGQGLRLIYYSQIVNDFQKGDIAEGYSVSREKKESFPLTVTSAQKNPTAFYLCASRLAGGLNTGELFFGEGSRLTVL.

This clone was found a few times. The rearrangement links TRBV7-8 to TRBJ1-5, with TRBD1 matching 9 bases. In germline, CDR1 is SGHVS, CDR2 FQNEAQ. After removal of 5 bases from V and 9 bases from J, the junction contained 17 bases not matched to a gene. This CDR3 contains 17 residues. The chain's CDR3 is CASSPFGTGRALTPQHF. As DNA, the CDR3 is TGTGCCAGCAGCCCATTCGGGACAGGGAGGGCCCTGACGCCCCAGCATTTT.

The CDR3 DNA reads TGCAGCGTCGAACAGGGGTTAGGGTATGGCTACACCTTC. It specifies CSVEQGLGYGYTF. J is TRBJ1-2 and V is TRBV29-1, with 7 bases that match TRBD1. The CDR3 length is 13 residues. The V and J ends lost 6 bases and 5 bases, in that order; junction bases with no gene match: 9. Per germline, CDR1 SQVTM and CDR2 ANQGSEA.

This sequence joins TRBV25-1 and TRBJ1-1; D ambiguous. CDR3 length equals 17 residues. Looked up from germline, CDR1 is MGHDK and CDR2 is SYGVNS. V gave up 1 base and J gave up 1 base, with 16 bases separating them. The CDR3 DNA is TGTGCCAGCAGTGAATTCGACCGGGTAGCCTCGAACACTGAAGCTTTCTTT. It is translated as CASSEFDRVASNTEAFF.

The chain uses TRBV19 and TRBJ1-2, with a tentative D call TRBD1 (6 bases). Trimming shortened V by 4 bases and J by 10 bases, and 13 bases separated the two germline ends. The CDR3 runs 12 residues. Germline assignment: CDR1 LNHDA and CDR2 SQIVND (reference sequence). The CDR3 here is CASSTPNRDYTF. For the CDR3, the DNA is TGTGCCAGTAGTACCCCCAACAGGGACTACACCTTC. The entire variable domain, with the rest obtained from reference TRBV19 and TRBJ1-2, is as follows: DGGITQSPKYLFRKEGQNVTLSCEQNLNHDAMYWYRQDPGQGLRLIYYSQIVNDFQKGDIAEGYSVSREKKESFPLTVTSAQKNPTAFYLCASSTPNRDYTFGSGTRLTVV.

Points on this clone: Different DNA sequences within this sample yield the same CDR3. The chain joins TRBV18 to TRBJ1-2; D is uncertain. CDR3 length: 13 residues. Germline V CDR1 and CDR2: KGHSH, LQKENI. Trimming pared 1 base from V and 6 bases from J, leaving 9 bases between. The chain's CDR3 is CASSPRTADGYTF. CDR3 in DNA: TGTGCCAGCTCACCACGAACAGCTGATGGCTACACCTTC.

The rearrangement links TRBV3-1 (or the pseudogene TRBV3-2) to TRBJ1-4, with 7 nucleotides matching TRBD1. This CDR3 spans 13 amino acids. After removal of 5 bases from V and 7 bases from J, the junction contained 4 bases not matched to a gene. The germline CDR1 and CDR2 sequences are LGHDT and YNNKEL (reference sequence). CDR3 DNA: TGTGCCAGCAGCGATACAGGGGTTGAAAAACTGTTTTTT. Translated, it gives CASSDTGVEKLFF.

J is TRBJ2-2 and V is TRBV5-1, with TRBD2 identical over 7 bases. The J segment lost 6 bases and the V segment lost 2 bases, leaving 7 bases of the junction unmatched. The V gene's germline CDR1 is SGHRS and CDR2 YFSETQ. This CDR3 region has 15 residues. CDR3 protein: CASSFRTRGAGELFF. CDR3 in DNA: TGCGCCAGCAGCTTCCGGACACGGGGGGCCGGGGAGCTGTTTTTT.

V usage is TRBV6-1 and J usage is TRBJ2-1; 10 nucleotides line up with TRBD2. J lost 1 base, V lost 2 bases, and 2 bases had no gene match. Germline V lookup: CDR1 MNHNS, CDR2 SASEGT. The CDR3 loop spans 16 amino acids. The CDR3 bases are TGTGCCAGCAGTGAATTAGCGGGAGGTTCCTACAATGAGCAGTTCTTC. This sequence encodes CASSELAGGSYNEQFF.

V and J are TRBV3-1 (or the pseudogene TRBV3-2) and TRBJ2-1; 11 bases are a match to TRBD2. V shed 1 base, J shed 2 bases, and the junction held 7 bases outside the gene matches. The CDR3 totals 18 residues. In germline, CDR1 is LGHDT, CDR2 YNNKEL (reference sequence). The DNA for the CDR3 is TGTGCCAGCAGCCAAGGCGTAAGACTAGCGGGACCCTACAATGAGCAGTTCTTC. Amino acid sequence: CASSQGVRLAGPYNEQFF.

CDR3 bases: TGTGCCAGCAGTTTTGGGCTCCCGGGGACTGAAGCTTTCTTT. Its translation is CASSFGLPGTEAFF. This chain connects TRBV6-5 to TRBJ1-1; no clear D gene. Trimming removed 4 bases from V and 5 bases from J, with 14 bases in between. Germline V gene lookup returns CDR1 MNHEY and CDR2 SVGAGI. The length of the CDR3 is 14 residues.

This chain uses TRBV27 with TRBJ1-3; the match to TRBD1 covers 10 bases. Germline V CDR1 and CDR2: MNHEY, SMNVEV (reference sequence). The CDR3 length is 17 residues. V lost 8 bases and J lost 0; bases outside the gene matches: 10. The DNA of the CDR3 is TGTGCCAGCTCCTCGGGACAGGGGACCTACTCTGGAAACACCATATATTTT. As protein: CASSSGQGTYSGNTIYF.

The CDR3 region is CASSYSQGSTAFF. The CDR3 DNA follows: TGTGCCAGCAGTTACTCTCAGGGGTCGACAGCTTTCTTT. The chain is built from TRBV6-5 and TRBJ1-1; D possibly corresponds to TRBD1 (6 bases). Trimming took 0 bases from V and 10 from J, leaving 12 bases between them. Germline V lookup: CDR1 MNHEY, CDR2 SVGAGI. The CDR3 is 13 amino acids.